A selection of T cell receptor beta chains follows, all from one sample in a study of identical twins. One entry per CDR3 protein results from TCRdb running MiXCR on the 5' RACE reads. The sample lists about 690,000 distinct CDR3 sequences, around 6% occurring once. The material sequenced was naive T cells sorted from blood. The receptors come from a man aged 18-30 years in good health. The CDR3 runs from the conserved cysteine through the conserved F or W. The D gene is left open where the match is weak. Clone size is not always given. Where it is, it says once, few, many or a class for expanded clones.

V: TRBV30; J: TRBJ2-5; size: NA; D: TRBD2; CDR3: CAWSALALQETQYF; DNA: TGTGCCTGGAGTGCACTAGCGCTTCAAGAGACCCAGTACTTC
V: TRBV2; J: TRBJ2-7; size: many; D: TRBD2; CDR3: CASRGLAGIYEQYF; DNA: TGTGCCAGCAGGGGACTAGCGGGTATCTACGAGCAGTACTTC
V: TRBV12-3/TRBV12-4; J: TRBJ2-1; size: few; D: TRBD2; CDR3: CASTWASGKDRQFF; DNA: TGTGCCAGCACCTGGGCTAGCGGGAAGGATCGGCAGTTCTTC
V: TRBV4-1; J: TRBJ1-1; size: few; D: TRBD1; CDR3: CASSQLGQGNTEAFF; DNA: TGCGCCAGCAGCCAACTTGGACAGGGTAACACTGAAGCTTTCTTT
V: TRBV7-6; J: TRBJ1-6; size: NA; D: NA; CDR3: CASSLRTDNSPLHF; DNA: TGTGCCAGCAGCTTAAGGACAGATAATTCACCCCTCCACTTT
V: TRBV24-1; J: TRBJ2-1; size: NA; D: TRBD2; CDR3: CATSDPTSGGSYNEQFF; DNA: TGTGCCACCAGTGACCCTACTAGCGGGGGCTCCTACAATGAGCAGTTCTTC
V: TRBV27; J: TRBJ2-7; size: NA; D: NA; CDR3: CASSPSRGWSSYEQYF; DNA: TGTGCCAGCAGTCCGAGCAGGGGATGGAGCTCCTACGAGCAGTACTTC
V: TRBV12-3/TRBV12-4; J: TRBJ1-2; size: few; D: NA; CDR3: CASRGPGEGYTF; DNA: TGTGCCAGCAGGGGACCGGGCGAGGGCTACACCTTC
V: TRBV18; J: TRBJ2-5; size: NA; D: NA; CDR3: CASSPLLADPPKETQYF; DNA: TGTGCCAGCTCACCACTTCTTGCGGATCCACCGAAGGAGACCCAGTACTTC
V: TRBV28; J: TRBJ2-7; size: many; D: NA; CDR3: CASTRASSYEQYF; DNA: TGTGCCAGCACCAGGGCGAGCTCCTACGAGCAGTACTTC
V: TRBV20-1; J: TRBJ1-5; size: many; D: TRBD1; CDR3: CSAREQGVSNQPQHF; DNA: TGCAGTGCTAGAGAACAGGGGGTAAGCAATCAGCCCCAGCATTTT
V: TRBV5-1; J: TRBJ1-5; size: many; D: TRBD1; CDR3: CASSLGDRGGNQPQHF; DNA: TGCGCCAGCAGCTTGGGAGACAGGGGAGGCAATCAGCCCCAGCATTTT
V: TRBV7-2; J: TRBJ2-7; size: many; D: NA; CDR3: CASSLAPGPWYEQYF; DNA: TGTGCCAGCAGCTTAGCTCCAGGTCCCTGGTACGAGCAGTACTTC
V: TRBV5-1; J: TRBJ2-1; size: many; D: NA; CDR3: CASSIRQGGGYGQFF; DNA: TGCGCCAGCAGCATCCGACAGGGAGGCGGGTACGGGCAGTTCTTC
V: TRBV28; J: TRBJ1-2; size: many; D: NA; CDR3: CASSHRQGRGYTF; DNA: TGTGCCAGCAGTCACAGGCAGGGAAGAGGCTACACCTTC
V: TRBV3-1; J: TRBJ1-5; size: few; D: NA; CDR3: CASSQGTPYSNQPQHF; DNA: TGTGCCAGCAGCCAAGGGACACCGTATAGCAATCAGCCCCAGCATTTT
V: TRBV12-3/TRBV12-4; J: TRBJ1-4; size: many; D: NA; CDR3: CASSILLGEKLFF; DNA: TGTGCCAGCAGCATCCTTTTGGGGGAAAAACTGTTTTTT
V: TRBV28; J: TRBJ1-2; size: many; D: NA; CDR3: CASRPGQTYGYTF; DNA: TGTGCCAGCAGGCCCGGACAGACCTATGGCTACACCTTC
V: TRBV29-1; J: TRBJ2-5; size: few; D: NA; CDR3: CSVDGRSLKETQYF; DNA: TGCAGCGTTGATGGCAGGAGCCTCAAGGAGACCCAGTACTTC
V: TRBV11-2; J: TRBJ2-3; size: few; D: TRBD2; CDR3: CASSPGLAGTQYF; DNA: TGTGCCAGCAGCCCTGGACTAGCGGGGACGCAGTATTTT
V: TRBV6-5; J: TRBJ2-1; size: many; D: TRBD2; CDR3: CASKKSGLAEQFF; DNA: TGTGCCAGCAAAAAGTCAGGACTAGCGGAGCAGTTCTTC
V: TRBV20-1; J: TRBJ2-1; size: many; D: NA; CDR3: CSAGEPWNGNNEQFF; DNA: TGCAGTGCTGGGGAACCCTGGAACGGCAACAATGAGCAGTTCTTC